What follows are 3 T cell receptor beta chains derived from one specimen sequenced in a study of T-cell memory formation after mild COVID-19 (dated by TCRdb to the early 2020s). The protocol used for the library was 5' RACE. The sequencer listed for this sample is Illumina NovaSeq 6000. TCRdb reran the public reads through fastp at Q25 and MiXCR, keeping productive beta chains. Each record represents a unique CDR3 protein, reported with the most common genes and DNA among its rows. The sample has fewer than 250,000 distinct CDR3 sequences on record, roughly 30% of them singletons. The ten largest clonotypes hold about an eighth of the sample. The material sequenced was PBMCs or a T cell subset sorted from them (not recorded which). The receptors stem from an adult woman who had mild COVID-19 (a few samples of this study predate the infection). The sample titles of this study are shuffled in the database, so cell type and time point are left out; the donor was told from shared clones.

This clonotype was observed a handful of times. The chain joins TRBV11-3 to TRBJ2-4; 8 bases map to TRBD2. Germline values: CDR1 SGHNT, CDR2 YENEEA. The CDR3 runs 21 residues. With V trimmed by 1 base and J by 1 base, 18 bases remained unmatched. CDR3 in amino acids: CASSLGGSGIGLGAAKNIQYF. The CDR3 DNA is TGTGCCAGCAGCTTAGGAGGTAGCGGGATCGGGCTGGGGGCGGCCAAAAACATTCAGTACTTC.

This chain joins TRBV7-3 and TRBJ2-5; 8 bases map to TRBD2. The germline V gene has CDR1 SGHTA and CDR2 FQGTGA. This CDR3 contains 14 residues. Germline trimming cut 5 bases from V and 5 bases from J; bases unmatched to any gene: 7. CDR3 nucleotides: TGTGCCAGCAGCCCGGGGGGGCCCTTGGAGACCCAGTACTTC. This sequence encodes CASSPGGPLETQYF. Complete variable domain (other parts from reference TRBV7-3 and TRBJ2-5): GAGVSQTPSNKVTEKGKYVELRCDPISGHTALYWYRQSLGQGPEFLIYFQGTGAADDSGLPNDRFFAVRPEGSVSTLKIQRTERGDSAVYLCASSPGGPLETQYFGPGTRLLVL.

The V gene is TRBV11-2, the J gene TRBJ2-1; D is unresolved. The germline gives CDR1 SGHAT, CDR2 FQNNGV. Deletions cut 3 bases from V and 1 base from J, with 7 bases between. This CDR3 has 14 amino acids. This CDR3 is CASSFLGSYNEQFF. The CDR3 DNA reads TGTGCCAGCAGCTTCCTGGGGTCCTACAATGAGCAGTTCTTC. Based on the CDR3 plus reference TRBV11-2 and TRBJ2-1, the full variable domain is EAGVAQSPRYKIIEKRQSVAFWCNPISGHATLYWYQQILGQGPKLLIQFQNNGVVDDSQLPKDRFSAERLKGVDSTLKIQPAKLEDSAVYLCASSFLGSYNEQFFGPGTRLTVL.